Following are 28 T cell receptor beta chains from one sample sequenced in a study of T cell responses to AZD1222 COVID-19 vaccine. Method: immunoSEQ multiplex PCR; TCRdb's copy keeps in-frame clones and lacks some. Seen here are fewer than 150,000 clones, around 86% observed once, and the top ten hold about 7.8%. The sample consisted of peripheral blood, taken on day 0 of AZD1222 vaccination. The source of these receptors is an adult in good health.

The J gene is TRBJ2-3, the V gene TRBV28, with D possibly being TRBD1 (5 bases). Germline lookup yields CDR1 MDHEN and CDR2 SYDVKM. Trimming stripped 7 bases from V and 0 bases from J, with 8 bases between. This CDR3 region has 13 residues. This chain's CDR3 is CASTGPSTDTQYF. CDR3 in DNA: TGTGCCAGCACAGGGCCTAGCACAGATACGCAGTATTTT.

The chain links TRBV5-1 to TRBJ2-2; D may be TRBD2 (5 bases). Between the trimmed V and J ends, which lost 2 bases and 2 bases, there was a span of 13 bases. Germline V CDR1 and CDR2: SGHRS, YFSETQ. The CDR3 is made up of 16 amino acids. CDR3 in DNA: TGCGCCAGCAGCTTCTCCGGGGTATCCAACACCGGGGAGCTGTTTTTT. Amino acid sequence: CASSFSGVSNTGELFF.

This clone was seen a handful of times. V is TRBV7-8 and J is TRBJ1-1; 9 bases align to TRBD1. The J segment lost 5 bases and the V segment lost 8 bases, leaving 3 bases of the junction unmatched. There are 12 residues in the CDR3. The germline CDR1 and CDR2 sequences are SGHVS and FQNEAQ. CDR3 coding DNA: TGTGCCAGCGAGACAGGGGGAACTGAAGCTTTCTTT. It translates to CASETGGTEAFF.

The CDR3 spells CASSSIRTGQQPQHF. CDR3 in DNA: TGTGCCAGTAGTTCCATCAGGACAGGCCAACAGCCCCAGCATTTT. This rearrangement joins TRBV19 to TRBJ1-5; 7 bases line up with TRBD1. With V trimmed by 5 bases and J by 7 bases, 11 bases remained unmatched. Germline loops: CDR1 LNHDA, CDR2 SQIVND (reference sequence). CDR3 length: 15 amino acids.

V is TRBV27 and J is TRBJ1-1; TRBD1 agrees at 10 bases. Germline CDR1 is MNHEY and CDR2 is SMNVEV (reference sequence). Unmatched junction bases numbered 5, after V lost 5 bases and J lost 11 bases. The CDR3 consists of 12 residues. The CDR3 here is CASSRGTGVAFF. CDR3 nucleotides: TGTGCCAGCAGTCGGGGGACAGGGGTCGCTTTCTTT.

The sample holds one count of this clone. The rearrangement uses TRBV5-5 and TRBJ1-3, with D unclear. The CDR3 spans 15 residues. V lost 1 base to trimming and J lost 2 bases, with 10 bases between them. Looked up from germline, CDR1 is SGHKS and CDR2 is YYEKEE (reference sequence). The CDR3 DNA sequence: TGTGCCAGCAGCTTGTTCGGCGAAGCTGGAAACACCATATATTTT. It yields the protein CASSLFGEAGNTIYF.

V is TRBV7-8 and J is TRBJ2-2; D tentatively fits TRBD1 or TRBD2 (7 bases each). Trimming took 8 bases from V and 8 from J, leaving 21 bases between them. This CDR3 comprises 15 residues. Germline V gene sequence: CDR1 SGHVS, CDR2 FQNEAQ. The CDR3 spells CASRRGGGSGGELFF. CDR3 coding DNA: TGTGCCAGCCGACGGGGAGGGGGCTCAGGTGGGGAGCTGTTTTTT.

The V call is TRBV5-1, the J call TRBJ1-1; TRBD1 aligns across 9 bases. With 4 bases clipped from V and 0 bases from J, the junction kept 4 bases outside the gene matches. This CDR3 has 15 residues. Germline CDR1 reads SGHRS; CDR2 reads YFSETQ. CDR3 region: CASSLGQGMNTEAFF. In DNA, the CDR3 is TGCGCCAGCAGCCTAGGACAGGGGATGAACACTGAAGCTTTCTTT.

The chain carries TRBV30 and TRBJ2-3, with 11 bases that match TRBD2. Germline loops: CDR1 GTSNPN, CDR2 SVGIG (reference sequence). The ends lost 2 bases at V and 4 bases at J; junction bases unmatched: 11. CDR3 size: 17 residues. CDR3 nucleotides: TGTGCCTGGAGTTTCCTAGCGGGAGGTTTTGTTGCAGATACGCAGTATTTT. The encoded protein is CAWSFLAGGFVADTQYF.

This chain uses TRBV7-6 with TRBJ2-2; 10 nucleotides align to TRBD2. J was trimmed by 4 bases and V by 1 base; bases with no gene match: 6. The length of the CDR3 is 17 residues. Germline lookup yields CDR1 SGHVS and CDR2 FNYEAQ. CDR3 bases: TGTGCCAGCAGCTTAGGGCTAGCGGGAGTGCTCACCGGGGAGCTGTTTTTT. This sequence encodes CASSLGLAGVLTGELFF.

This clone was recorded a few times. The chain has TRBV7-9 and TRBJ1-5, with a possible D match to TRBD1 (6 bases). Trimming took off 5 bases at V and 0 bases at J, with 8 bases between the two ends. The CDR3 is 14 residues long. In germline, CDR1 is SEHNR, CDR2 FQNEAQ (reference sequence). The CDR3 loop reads CASSVDSSNQPQHF. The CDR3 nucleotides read TGTGCCAGCAGCGTGGACAGTAGCAATCAGCCCCAGCATTTT.

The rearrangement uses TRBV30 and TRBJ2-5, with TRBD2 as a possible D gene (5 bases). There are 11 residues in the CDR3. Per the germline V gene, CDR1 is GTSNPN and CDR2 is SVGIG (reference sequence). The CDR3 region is CATDEGGPQYF. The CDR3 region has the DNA TGTGCGACCGACGAGGGTGGCCCCCAGTACTTC.

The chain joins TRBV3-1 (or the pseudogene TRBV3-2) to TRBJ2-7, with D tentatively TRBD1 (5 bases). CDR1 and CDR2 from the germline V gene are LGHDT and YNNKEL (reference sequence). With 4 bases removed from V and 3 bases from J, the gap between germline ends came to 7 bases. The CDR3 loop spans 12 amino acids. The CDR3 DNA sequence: TGTGCCAGCAGCCGCCAGGGCTACGAGCAGTACTTC. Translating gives CASSRQGYEQYF.

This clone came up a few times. The CDR3 sequence: CASSLARERTGELFF. In DNA form, the CDR3 reads TGTGCCAGCAGTCTAGCCCGGGAGAGGACCGGGGAGCTGTTTTTT. The V call is TRBV6-5, the J call TRBJ2-2, with D possibly matching TRBD2 (6 bases). Germline values: CDR1 MNHEY, CDR2 SVGAGI. CDR3 length: 15 amino acids. Trimming took off 5 bases at V and 5 bases at J, with 15 bases between the two ends.

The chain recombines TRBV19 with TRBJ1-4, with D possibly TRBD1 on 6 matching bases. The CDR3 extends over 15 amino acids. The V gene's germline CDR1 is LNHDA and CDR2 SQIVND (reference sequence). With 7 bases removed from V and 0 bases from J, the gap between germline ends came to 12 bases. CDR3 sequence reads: CASKTGTATNEKLFF. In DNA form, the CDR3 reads TGTGCCAGTAAAACAGGGACGGCAACTAATGAAAAACTGTTTTTT. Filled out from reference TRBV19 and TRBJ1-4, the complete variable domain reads DGGITQSPKYLFRKEGQNVTLSCEQNLNHDAMYWYRQDPGQGLRLIYYSQIVNDFQKGDIAEGYSVSREKKESFPLTVTSAQKNPTAFYLCASKTGTATNEKLFFGSGTQLSVL.

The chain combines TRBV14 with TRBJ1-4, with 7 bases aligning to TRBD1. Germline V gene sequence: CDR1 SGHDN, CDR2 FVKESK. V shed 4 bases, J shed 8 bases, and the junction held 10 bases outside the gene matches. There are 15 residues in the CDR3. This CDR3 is CASSPAQGPGEKLFF. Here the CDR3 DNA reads TGTGCCAGCAGCCCCGCACAGGGGCCGGGAGAAAAACTGTTTTTT.

In nucleotides, the CDR3 is TGTGCCAGCAGCTTAGGGTCAACTAATGAAAAACTGTTTTTT. It encodes CASSLGSTNEKLFF. This rearrangement joins TRBV7-9 to TRBJ1-4, with no clear D. This CDR3 comprises 14 residues. From germline, CDR1 is SEHNR and CDR2 FQNEAQ (reference sequence). The germline V and J ends were trimmed by 1 base and 0 bases, with 3 bases remaining between them.

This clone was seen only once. Here the CDR3 reads CASSEGWGRSNTEAFF. CDR3 in DNA: TGTGCCAGCAGTGAAGGTTGGGGGAGATCGAACACTGAAGCTTTCTTT. This chain uses TRBV6-1 with TRBJ1-1, with a tentative D call TRBD1 (5 bases). The germline V and J ends were trimmed by 1 base and 1 base, with 13 bases remaining between them. The CDR3 is 16 amino acids. In germline, CDR1 is MNHNS, CDR2 SASEGT.

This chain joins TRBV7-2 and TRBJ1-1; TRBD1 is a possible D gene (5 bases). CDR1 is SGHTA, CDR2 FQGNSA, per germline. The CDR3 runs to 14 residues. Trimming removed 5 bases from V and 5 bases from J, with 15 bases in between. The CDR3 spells CASSLQEGRTEAFF. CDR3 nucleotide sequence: TGTGCCAGCAGCCTACAGGAGGGGAGGACTGAAGCTTTCTTT.

The DNA for the CDR3 is TGTGCCAGCAGTTCTGGACAGGGTGGGGATGGCTACACCTTC. This sequence encodes CASSSGQGGDGYTF. The chain uses TRBV7-3 and TRBJ1-2, with 8 bases lining up with TRBD1. This CDR3 is built from 14 residues. V was pared by 6 bases and J by 6 bases, with 9 bases of the junction left unmatched. The germline V gene has CDR1 SGHTA and CDR2 FQGTGA. Supplemented by reference TRBV7-3 and TRBJ1-2, the full variable domain reads GAGVSQTPSNKVTEKGKYVELRCDPISGHTALYWYRQSLGQGPEFLIYFQGTGAADDSGLPNDRFFAVRPEGSVSTLKIQRTERGDSAVYLCASSSGQGGDGYTFGSGTRLTVV.

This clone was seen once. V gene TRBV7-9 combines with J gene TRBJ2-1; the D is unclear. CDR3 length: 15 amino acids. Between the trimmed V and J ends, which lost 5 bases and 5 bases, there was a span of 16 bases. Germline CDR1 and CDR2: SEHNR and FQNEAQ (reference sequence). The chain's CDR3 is CASSISGYYNNEQFF. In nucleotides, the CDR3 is TGTGCCAGCAGCATATCCGGTTACTACAACAATGAGCAGTTCTTC.

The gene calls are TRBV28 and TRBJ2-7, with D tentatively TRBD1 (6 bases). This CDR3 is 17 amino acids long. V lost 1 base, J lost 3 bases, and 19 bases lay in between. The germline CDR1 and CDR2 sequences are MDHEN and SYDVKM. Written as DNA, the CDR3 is TGTGCCAGCAGTTTATATCGCGATCGGGACATATTCTACGAGCAGTACTTC. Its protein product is CASSLYRDRDIFYEQYF.

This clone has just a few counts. The CDR3: CASSGTGGRETQYF. The CDR3 region has the DNA TGTGCCAGCAGCGGGACAGGGGGCCGCGAGACCCAGTACTTC. The rearrangement links TRBV3-1 (or the pseudogene TRBV3-2) to TRBJ2-5; 12 positions match TRBD1. The germline gives CDR1 LGHDT, CDR2 YNNKEL (reference sequence). Losses at the gene ends were 5 bases for V and 5 bases for J; bases not matched to a gene: 3. The CDR3 runs 14 residues.

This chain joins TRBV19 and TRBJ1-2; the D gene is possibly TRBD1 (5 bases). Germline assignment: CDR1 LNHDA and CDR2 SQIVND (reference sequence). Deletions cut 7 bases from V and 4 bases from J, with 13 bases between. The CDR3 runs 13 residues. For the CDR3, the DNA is TGTGCCAGTAACCCGGGACGGGCCTATGGCTACACCTTC. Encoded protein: CASNPGRAYGYTF.

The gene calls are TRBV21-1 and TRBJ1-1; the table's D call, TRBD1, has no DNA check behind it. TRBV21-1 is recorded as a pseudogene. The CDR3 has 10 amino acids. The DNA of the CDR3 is TGTGCCAGCGTTTTAAGGGGCACTTGCTTT. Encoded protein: CASVLRGTCF.

The CDR3 bases are TGTGCCAGCAGTGACTCGGCCGGACGGCTTGGCTACACCTTC. Protein: CASSDSAGRLGYTF. This chain joins TRBV6-4 and TRBJ1-2; no reliable D call. Germline V gene lookup returns CDR1 MRHNA and CDR2 SNTAGT. The CDR3 is made up of 14 amino acids. The ends were cut back, 0 bases at V and 7 bases at J, with 12 bases in the middle.

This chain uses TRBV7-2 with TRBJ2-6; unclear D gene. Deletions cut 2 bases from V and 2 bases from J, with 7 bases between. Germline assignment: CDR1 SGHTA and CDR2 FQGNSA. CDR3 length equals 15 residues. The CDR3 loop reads CASSLPPPGANVLTF. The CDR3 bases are TGTGCCAGCAGCTTACCTCCTCCTGGGGCCAACGTCCTGACTTTC.

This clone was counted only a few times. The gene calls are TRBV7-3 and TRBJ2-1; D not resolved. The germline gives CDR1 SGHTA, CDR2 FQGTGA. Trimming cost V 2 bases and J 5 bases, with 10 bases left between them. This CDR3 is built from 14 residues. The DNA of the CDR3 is TGTGCCAGCAGCTTAGCTCCCGTGAACAATGAGCAGTTCTTC. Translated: CASSLAPVNNEQFF.